This T cell receptor (beta chain) comes out of a study of Graves' ophthalmopathy and Graves' hyperthyroidism. Study at large: Peripheral blood was obtained at first diagnosis, ahead of any treatment.

Other autoimmune diseases, uncontrolled infections, pregnancy and lactation each led to patient exclusion. The PBMCs used were ones drawn from 10 ml of fresh peripheral blood. The germline gives CDR1 MNHEY, CDR2 SMNVEV (reference sequence). This CDR3 spans 13 amino acids. V gave up 6 bases and J gave up 0 bases, with 8 bases separating them. Amplifying from RNA transcripts, the study obtained TCR beta CDR3 regions. In the first round, RT-PCR was carried out with HTBI primers, and a multiplex PCR formed the second round. TCRdb passed the multiplex PCR reads through MiXCR, listing each CDR3 protein once. Of 350,000 or so distinct CDR3 sequences in the sample, around a sixth were seen once.

This chain joins TRBV27 and TRBJ1-2; D is undetermined. Sequenced material: peripheral blood. This clonotype was sampled from an adult man with Graves' ophthalmopathy. CDR3 in DNA: TGTGCCAGCAGCGGCATCACTAACTATGGCTACACCTTC. It translates to CASSGITNYGYTF.